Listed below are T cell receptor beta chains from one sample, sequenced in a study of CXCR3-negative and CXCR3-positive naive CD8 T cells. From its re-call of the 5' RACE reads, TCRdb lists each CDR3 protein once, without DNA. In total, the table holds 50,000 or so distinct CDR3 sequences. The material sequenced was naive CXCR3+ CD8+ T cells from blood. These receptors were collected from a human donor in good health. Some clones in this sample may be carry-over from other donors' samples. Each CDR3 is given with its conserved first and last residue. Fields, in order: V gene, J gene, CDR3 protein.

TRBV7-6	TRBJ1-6	CASSERTATSYNSPLHF
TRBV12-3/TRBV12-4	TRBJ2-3	CASSSGLPPSDTQYF
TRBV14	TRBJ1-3	CASSQIEISNSGNTIYF
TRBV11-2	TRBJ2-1	CASSLLGGDGQFF
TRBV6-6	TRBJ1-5	CASSADRGINQPQHF
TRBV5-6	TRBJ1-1	CASRGYWNTEAFF
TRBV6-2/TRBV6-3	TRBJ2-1	CASSLTGSHNEQFF
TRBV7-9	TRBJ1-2	CASSPVGGVQDGYTF
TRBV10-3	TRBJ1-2	CAISEGGQNYGYTF
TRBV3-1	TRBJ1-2	CASSQAGRGYTF
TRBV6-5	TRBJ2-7	CASSYSLEGIGLYEQYF
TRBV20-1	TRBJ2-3	CSARFGGESTDTQYF
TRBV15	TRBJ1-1	CATSGSGRVTNTEAFF
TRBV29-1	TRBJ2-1	CSVEGWTGPGKEQFF
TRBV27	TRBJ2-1	CASSSTAWTFSSGEQFF
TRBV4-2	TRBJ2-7	CASSQVGRSAYEQYF
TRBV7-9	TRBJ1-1	CASSFPGNTEAFF
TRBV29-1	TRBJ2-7	CSVSQGNYEQYF
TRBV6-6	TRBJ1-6	CASRRTGAADSPLHF
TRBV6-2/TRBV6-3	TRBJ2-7	CASDSGQNYEQYF
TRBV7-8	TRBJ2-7	CASSSYRVGAGSYEQYF
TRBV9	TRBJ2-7	CASSGPLTGTTSYEQYF
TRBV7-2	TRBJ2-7	CASSQEAAASYEQYF
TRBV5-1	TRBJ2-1	CASSVELAGGLNEQFF
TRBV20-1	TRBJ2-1	CSATPGGGPINEQFF
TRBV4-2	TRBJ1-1	CASSQSDRGGTEAFF
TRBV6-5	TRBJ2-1	CASIRGDRKEQFF
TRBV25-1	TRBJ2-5	CASSGGQGAWETQYF
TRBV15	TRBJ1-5	CATSRERFSNQPQHF
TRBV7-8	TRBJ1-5	CAKEGRTYSNQPQHF
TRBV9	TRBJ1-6	CASSVGSSPLHF
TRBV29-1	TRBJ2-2	CSVRQSGTGELFF
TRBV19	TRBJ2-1	CASIGRANEQLF
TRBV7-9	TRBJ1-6	CASSWTSTGEDSPLHF
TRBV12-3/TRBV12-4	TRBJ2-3	CASSLGRMSTDTQYF
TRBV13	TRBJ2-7	CASSSRTGALYEQYF
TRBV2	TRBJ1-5	CASSLGTGSNQPQHF
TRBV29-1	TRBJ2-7	CSVETLPYEQYF
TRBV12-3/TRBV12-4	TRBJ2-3	CASSPEAPDTQYF
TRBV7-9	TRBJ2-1	CASSPPGGMVDEQFF
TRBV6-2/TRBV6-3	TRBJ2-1	CASSYSGNEQFF
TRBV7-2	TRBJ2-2	CASSPGGVGELFF
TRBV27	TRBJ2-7	CASSIGAGGPEQYF
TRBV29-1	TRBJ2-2	CSVEERPVTGELFF
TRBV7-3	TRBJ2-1	CASSFRRGELGEQFF
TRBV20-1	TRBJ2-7	CSARTTFPGQGFSYEQYF
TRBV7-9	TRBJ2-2	CATPWRGNTGELFF
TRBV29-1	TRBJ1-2	CSVEETTGFYGYTF
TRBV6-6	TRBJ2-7	CASSPPHSSYEQYF